This TCR beta chain was observed in a study of radiotherapy plus CTLA-4 blockade in lung cancer (dated by TCRdb to the late 2010s). Looking at the study overall: Objective responses occurred in approximately 19% of enrolled patients, and just over 30% achieved disease control.

The library was generated by the immunoSEQ multiplex PCR assay. TCRdb obtained this table from immuneACCESS and retained in-frame rearrangements with V and J assigned. These tables miss some clones; where compared with another copy, unresolved V genes account for less than half of the shortfall, and the remainder is unexplained. Here the sample has 15,000 to 20,000 clones; about 82% occur a single time. Of the sample, about a quarter falls within the top ten clones. Points the paper makes about the study in general: TCR clones derived from tumors expanded in peripheral blood after treatment with radiotherapy and ipilimumab. The strongest predictors of response were reported to be early dynamic shifts in blood T cell clones along with a rise in serum interferon-beta following radiation.

In this study, focal radiation therapy paired with CTLA-4 blockade (ipilimumab) was tested in patients who had chemo-refractory metastatic non-small-cell lung cancer. Including cysteine and phenylalanine, the CDR3 has 14 amino acids. Solely the CDR3 DNA is kept, with 42 bases framed from the first base. Reading the germline V gene gives CDR1 SGHRS and CDR2 YFSETQ. A distance of 18 bases separates the germline ends of V and J, which lose 4 bases and 13 bases respectively. As concerns this clone: Its antigen remains undetermined. The sample holds no much larger clone one base away, and base qualities are not on file.

The chain is assembled from TRBV5-1 and TRBJ1-6; no D gene can be assigned with confidence. The clonotype comes from a human donor with non-small cell lung cancer whose response to radiotherapy plus ipilimumab could not be evaluated. Sequencing used peripheral blood, obtained from a patient treated with radiotherapy plus ipilimumab. DNA sequence: TGCGCCAGCAGCCCGGGAAACCCCTTTGGTCCCCTCCACTTT. Its protein product is CASSPGNPFGPLHF.